Shown below are 29 T cell receptor beta chains from a single sample sequenced in a study of blood T cell repertoires in COVID-19. Method: immunoSEQ multiplex PCR; TCRdb's copy keeps in-frame clones and lacks some. Of some 350,000 clones in the sample, around 90% are singletons; the top ten hold 6.5% to 7%. The sample was peripheral blood. The receptor set was obtained from a man aged 18 to 30 with active or convalescent COVID-19.

The chain recombines TRBV3-1 (or the pseudogene TRBV3-2) with TRBJ2-5; 7 bases fit TRBD1. Germline trimming cut 5 bases from V and 5 bases from J; bases unmatched to any gene: 8. The germline V gene encodes CDR1 LGHDT and CDR2 YNNKEL (reference sequence). The CDR3 contains 14 residues. The CDR3 nucleotides are TGTGCCAGCAGCACAATGACAGGGAGTGAGACCCAGTACTTC. Protein sequence: CASSTMTGSETQYF.

The chain joins TRBV10-1 to TRBJ1-4; D uncertain. There are 12 residues in the CDR3. Germline V gene lookup returns CDR1 WNHNN and CDR2 SYGVQD (reference sequence). V was clipped by 10 bases and J by 6 bases, with 12 bases between them. In DNA, the CDR3 is TGCGCCAATGACAAAAACCATGAAAAACTGTTTTTT. This translates into CANDKNHEKLFF.

The chain recombines TRBV7-9 with TRBJ2-1; 10 bases are a match to TRBD2. J was trimmed by 9 bases and V by 5 bases; bases with no gene match: 10. In germline, CDR1 is SEHNR, CDR2 FQNEAQ (reference sequence). There are 15 residues in the CDR3. CDR3 DNA: TGTGCCAGCAGCCCCACGCTAGCGGGAGATGCTGAGCAGTTCTTC. Translating gives CASSPTLAGDAEQFF.

The chain combines TRBV19 with TRBJ1-1, with TRBD1 identical over 7 bases. This CDR3 is 14 amino acids long. Germline CDR1 is LNHDA and CDR2 is SQIVND (reference sequence). The ends lost 6 bases at V and 1 base at J; junction bases unmatched: 5. The CDR3 sequence is CASRPGQKNTEAFF. CDR3 in DNA: TGTGCCAGTAGACCGGGACAGAAGAACACTGAAGCTTTCTTT.

Of note for this clone: The sample carries other DNA sequences with the same CDR3. V usage is TRBV7-3 and J usage is TRBJ1-1, with D hard to call. The CDR3 extends over 14 amino acids. The V end lost 5 bases, the J end lost 0 bases, and 10 bases lay between the germline ends. Germline V lookup: CDR1 SGHTA, CDR2 FQGTGA. CDR3 nucleotide sequence: TGTGCCAGCAGCCTACACGGGATGAACACTGAAGCTTTCTTT. Translated, it gives CASSLHGMNTEAFF.

This clone was recorded only once. The genes are TRBV28 and TRBJ1-2, with 8 bases lining up with TRBD1. This CDR3 contains 14 residues. Trimming at V came to 6 bases and at J to 6 bases, leaving 9 bases not matched to a gene. The V gene's germline CDR1 is MDHEN and CDR2 SYDVKM. CDR3 protein: CASSPGGQGNGYTF. In nucleotides, the CDR3 is TGTGCCAGCAGCCCCGGAGGACAGGGCAATGGCTACACCTTC.

This clone was detected only once. This chain connects TRBV11-2 to TRBJ2-7; 7 bases are shared with TRBD2. Germline-derived CDR1 and CDR2 are SGHAT and FQNNGV. The ends lost 5 bases at V and 3 bases at J; junction bases unmatched: 4. The CDR3 runs 13 residues. The DNA of the CDR3 is TGTGCCAGCAGCCCGGGGGGAGACTACGAGCAGTACTTC. It encodes CASSPGGDYEQYF.

The chain combines TRBV6-5 with TRBJ1-5, with 12 positions matching TRBD1. Germline-derived CDR1 and CDR2 are MNHEY and SVGAGI. The CDR3 spans 15 residues. V was clipped by 7 bases and J by 4 bases; unmatched bases: 5. CDR3 sequence reads: CASKGTGGANQPQHF. CDR3 in DNA: TGTGCCAGCAAGGGGACAGGGGGCGCGAATCAGCCCCAGCATTTT.

The chain uses TRBV28 and TRBJ2-7; perhaps TRBD1 as D (6 bases). The germline V gene has CDR1 MDHEN and CDR2 SYDVKM. The CDR3 runs to 12 residues. V shed 7 bases and J shed 6 bases, with 13 bases lying between them. DNA of the CDR3: TGTGCCAGCATGCAGGGGTGGTCCGAGCAGTACTTC. It translates to CASMQGWSEQYF.

This clone was detected only a few times. The chain employs TRBV7-6 and TRBJ2-5; possible D gene TRBD2, 6 bases. Germline assignment: CDR1 SGHVS and CDR2 FNYEAQ. CDR3 length equals 15 residues. V was pared by 1 base and J by 1 base, with 10 bases between. The DNA for the CDR3 is TGTGCCAGCAGCTTAGGGGCGGGGCTCCAAGAGACCCAGTACTTC. This gives the protein CASSLGAGLQETQYF.

The J gene is TRBJ2-7, the V gene TRBV19; 12 nucleotides align to TRBD1. This CDR3 spans 16 amino acids. Germline trimming cut 3 bases from V and 6 bases from J; bases unmatched to any gene: 9. CDR1 is LNHDA, CDR2 SQIVND, per germline (reference sequence). The CDR3 sequence: CASSIDSGTGGFEQYF. CDR3 bases: TGTGCCAGTAGTATTGACTCCGGGACAGGGGGCTTCGAGCAGTACTTC.

The chain recombines TRBV10-3 with TRBJ2-5, with D maybe TRBD2 (5 bases). V dropped 4 bases and J dropped 6 bases, with 12 bases sitting between them. Germline V gene lookup returns CDR1 ENHRY and CDR2 SYGVKD. The CDR3 spans 13 residues. The DNA for the CDR3 is TGTGCCATCAGTGGGGCTAGCTTCCAGACCCAGTACTTC. It encodes CAISGASFQTQYF.

The chain is built from TRBV6-1 and TRBJ2-2, with 8 nucleotides matching TRBD2. The trim removed 4 bases at V and 2 bases at J, leaving 9 bases unmatched. Germline CDR1 is MNHNS and CDR2 is SASEGT. CDR3 length: 17 amino acids. CDR3 protein: CASSGTPGLDNTGELFF. As DNA, the CDR3 is TGTGCCAGCAGTGGGACTCCGGGACTAGACAACACCGGGGAGCTGTTTTTT.

This clone was observed a single time. The chain employs TRBV5-1 and TRBJ1-2, with 7 bases that match TRBD1. CDR1 is SGHRS and CDR2 is YFSETQ in the germline V gene. Trimming removed 0 bases from V and 7 bases from J; junction bases left unmatched: 9. The CDR3 consists of 15 residues. The CDR3 sequence: CASSLAGRQGLGYTF. In nucleotides, the CDR3 is TGCGCCAGCAGCTTGGCCGGGAGACAGGGACTTGGCTACACCTTC.

This clone was counted at least ten times. V usage is TRBV5-1 and J usage is TRBJ1-1; TRBD1 aligns across 7 bases. V shed 5 bases and J 1 base; nucleotides not matched to a gene: 2. Germline CDR1 and CDR2: SGHRS and YFSETQ. The CDR3 is made up of 13 amino acids. Written as DNA, the CDR3 is TGCGCCAGCAGGACAGGGCAGAACACTGAAGCTTTCTTT. As protein: CASRTGQNTEAFF.

The chain combines TRBV19 with TRBJ2-7; TRBD2 matches 9 bases. The CDR3 is 16 residues long. Trimming cost V 7 bases and J 1 base; bases outside gene matches: 11. Germline V lookup: CDR1 LNHDA, CDR2 SQIVND (reference sequence). CDR3 amino acids: CASNGRASGKSYEQYF. The CDR3 bases are TGTGCCAGTAATGGGAGGGCTAGCGGGAAGTCCTACGAGCAGTACTTC.

This clone was detected only once. This rearrangement joins TRBV9 to TRBJ1-1, with D perhaps TRBD1 (5 bases). In germline, CDR1 is SGDLS, CDR2 YYNGEE. V lost 6 bases and J 0 bases, leaving 12 bases between the germline ends. This CDR3 has 14 amino acids. In DNA form, the CDR3 reads TGTGCCAGCAACCGGGGGGTCATGAACACTGAAGCTTTCTTT. As protein: CASNRGVMNTEAFF.

The chain's CDR3 is CASSPHPGDTIYF. As DNA, the CDR3 is TGTGCCAGCTCACCACACCCAGGGGATACCATATATTTT. The rearrangement joins TRBV18 to TRBJ1-3, with D possibly being TRBD1 (6 bases). Germline V gene sequence: CDR1 KGHSH, CDR2 LQKENI. V was trimmed by 1 base and J by 10 bases, leaving 11 bases between them. The CDR3 covers 13 residues. The full variable domain, in which reference TRBV18 and TRBJ1-3 provide the parts outside the CDR3, is NAGVMQNPRHLVRRRGQEARLRCSPMKGHSHVYWYRQLPEEGLKFMVYLQKENIIDESGMPKERFSAEFPKEGPSILRIQQVVRGDSAAYFCASSPHPGDTIYFGEGSWLTVV.

CDR3 sequence (DNA): TGCAGTGGGGACACACGCTATGGCTACACCTTC. Amino acid sequence: CSGDTRYGYTF. V gene TRBV20-1 combines with J gene TRBJ1-2, with a tentative D call TRBD1 (6 bases). Germline lookup yields CDR1 DFQATT and CDR2 SNEGSKA (reference sequence). Trimming pared 7 bases from V and 4 bases from J, leaving 10 bases between. The CDR3 has 11 residues.

J is TRBJ1-1 and V is TRBV6-5; no firm D call. The V end was cut by 0 bases, the J end by 8 bases, with 19 bases between. The CDR3 is 16 residues long. The germline gives CDR1 MNHEY, CDR2 SVGAGI. The CDR3 sequence is CASSYSPPAERREAFF. The DNA of the CDR3 is TGTGCCAGCAGTTACTCCCCCCCGGCGGAACGGAGGGAAGCTTTCTTT.

The chain employs TRBV7-9 and TRBJ2-7, with TRBD2 matching over 8 bases. The V gene's germline CDR1 is SEHNR and CDR2 FQNEAQ (reference sequence). The CDR3 loop spans 16 amino acids. With 0 bases clipped from V and 3 bases from J, the junction kept 7 bases outside the gene matches. The DNA of the CDR3 is TGTGCCAGCAGCTTAGCACCGGGACTAGGGATCTACGAGCAGTACTTC. It encodes CASSLAPGLGIYEQYF.

This chain links TRBV7-2 with TRBJ2-5; TRBD2 aligns across 14 bases. Losses at the gene ends were 5 bases for V and 5 bases for J; bases not matched to a gene: 7. This CDR3 is built from 16 residues. Germline V gives CDR1 SGHTA, CDR2 FQGNSA. The CDR3 sequence is CASSTRGTSGSETQYF. As DNA, the CDR3 is TGTGCCAGCAGCACCCGGGGGACTAGCGGGAGTGAGACCCAGTACTTC.

The chain uses TRBV18 and TRBJ2-7, with TRBD2 matching over 14 bases. With V trimmed by 6 bases and J by 2 bases, 6 bases remained unmatched. The germline V gene has CDR1 KGHSH and CDR2 LQKENI. The CDR3 is 16 residues long. The DNA for the CDR3 is TGTGCCAGCTCCCCAAGACTAGCGGGAGGGACCTACGAGCAGTACTTC. It specifies CASSPRLAGGTYEQYF.

The V call is TRBV12-3 or TRBV12-4, the J call TRBJ1-5, with unresolved D. The CDR3 sequence is 11 residues long. Trimming cost V 5 bases and J 9 bases, with 8 bases left between them. The CDR3 spells CASSTDSPQHF. In DNA form, the CDR3 reads TGTGCCAGCAGTACCGACTCGCCCCAGCATTTT.

The genes are TRBV9 and TRBJ2-7; TRBD1 aligns across 7 bases. Looked up from germline, CDR1 is SGDLS and CDR2 is YYNGEE. The V gene end was trimmed by 4 bases and the J gene end by 0 bases; junction bases not matched to a gene: 10. This CDR3 is 16 amino acids long. The CDR3: CASSPSGRTGSYEQYF. In DNA, the CDR3 is TGTGCCAGCAGCCCAAGTGGAAGGACAGGCTCCTACGAGCAGTACTTC.

The rearrangement links TRBV4-3 to TRBJ1-2; no firm D call. The germline V and J ends were trimmed by 1 base and 7 bases, with 13 bases remaining between them. The CDR3 length is 14 residues. Germline V gene data show CDR1 as LGHNA and CDR2 as YSLEER. For the CDR3, the DNA is TGCGCCAGCAGCCAAGGGACCTGGGGAGTTGGCTACACCTTC. It specifies CASSQGTWGVGYTF.

This sequence joins TRBV6-5 and TRBJ1-1; 7 nucleotides line up with TRBD1. The V gene end was trimmed by 5 bases and the J gene end by 5 bases; junction bases not matched to a gene: 8. CDR3 length: 14 residues. Germline lookup yields CDR1 MNHEY and CDR2 SVGAGI. The CDR3 loop is CASSNPTGRTEAFF. For the CDR3, the DNA is TGTGCCAGCAGTAACCCGACAGGGAGAACTGAAGCTTTCTTT.

The genes are TRBV6-5 and TRBJ2-2; TRBD2 might be the D (6 bases). The ends were cut back, 6 bases at V and 7 bases at J, with 9 bases in the middle. This CDR3 is built from 12 residues. Germline assignment: CDR1 MNHEY and CDR2 SVGAGI. CDR3 DNA sequence: TGTGCCAGCAGACAGGACTACGGGGAGCTGTTTTTT. This translates into CASRQDYGELFF.

This clone was picked up one time. For the CDR3, the DNA is TGTGCCAGCAGTTCTGGACAGGGGGATGGCTACACCTTC. Its translation: CASSSGQGDGYTF. The chain carries TRBV7-3 and TRBJ1-2; 10 nucleotides agree with TRBD1. Germline loops: CDR1 SGHTA, CDR2 FQGTGA. This CDR3 is built from 13 residues. With V trimmed by 6 bases and J by 6 bases, 4 bases remained unmatched.